These 16 T cell receptor beta chains originate from one sample sequenced in a study of response to subunit inactivated influenza vaccine. Each CDR3 protein gets one entry after TCRdb re-called the RT-PCR reads with MiXCR. The table shows a few hundred thousand distinct CDR3 sequences, with roughly a fifth occurring only once. The material sequenced was PBMCs from blood, taken less than 22 months after vaccination. The receptors here all came from a man aged 45 to 75 who received an inactivated influenza vaccine.

This clonotype was recorded a few times. The chain joins TRBV29-1 to TRBJ2-5, with 8 bases matching TRBD1. V shed 5 bases, J shed 2 bases, and the junction held 19 bases outside the gene matches. This CDR3 has 18 residues. CDR1 is SQVTM and CDR2 is ANQGSEA in the germline V gene. The CDR3 loop reads CSVRPGTGANRLQETQYF. The CDR3 DNA follows: TGCAGCGTTCGACCCGGGACAGGCGCCAACCGGTTACAAGAGACCCAGTACTTC.

CDR3 region: CASSLRGTYNEQFF. CDR3 sequence (DNA): TGTGCCAGCAGTTTACGGGGAACCTACAATGAGCAGTTCTTC. The rearrangement uses TRBV28 and TRBJ2-1; D is perhaps TRBD2 (5 bases). Germline V gene sequence: CDR1 MDHEN, CDR2 SYDVKM. This CDR3 comprises 14 residues. V dropped 2 bases and J dropped 2 bases, with 7 bases sitting between them. Looking up the rest from reference TRBV28 and TRBJ2-1 gives the full variable domain: DVKVTQSSRYLVKRTGEKVFLECVQDMDHENMFWYRQDPGLGLRLIYFSYDVKMKEKGDIPEGYSVSREKKERFSLILESASTNQTSMYLCASSLRGTYNEQFFGPGTRLTVL.

The chain employs TRBV25-1 and TRBJ2-7; no clear D gene. CDR1 is MGHDK, CDR2 SYGVNS, per germline. Trimming left V 6 bases short and J 6 bases short, with 15 bases between. The CDR3 is 13 amino acids. CDR3 bases: TGTGCCAGCAGATTATCGGGTGGTGGCGAGCAGTACTTC. The encoded protein is CASRLSGGGEQYF.

This clonotype was recorded a few times. The chain carries TRBV28 and TRBJ2-1; 10 positions agree with TRBD1. The CDR3 has 13 residues. Germline CDR1 and CDR2: MDHEN and SYDVKM. Trimming took 5 bases from V and 6 from J; bases not matched to a gene: 1. CDR3 DNA sequence: TGTGCCAGCAGTCGGGACAGGGGCAATGAGCAGTTCTTC. Encoded protein: CASSRDRGNEQFF.

V gene TRBV24-1 combines with J gene TRBJ2-2; no firm D call. Trimming cost V 5 bases and J 1 base, with 7 bases left between them. Germline V gene lookup returns CDR1 KGHDR and CDR2 SFDVKD. There are 14 residues in the CDR3. This CDR3 is CATSAPGNTGELFF. The CDR3 region has the DNA TGTGCCACCAGTGCGCCGGGGAACACCGGGGAGCTGTTTTTT.

V usage is TRBV10-2 and J usage is TRBJ1-6; D gene unclear. CDR1 WSHSY and CDR2 SAAADI come from the germline V gene. The CDR3 contains 21 residues. Trimming took 3 bases from V and 6 from J, leaving 30 bases between them. The CDR3 loop is CASSENPVRWRRERINSPLHF. Here the CDR3 DNA reads TGCGCCAGCAGTGAAAACCCCGTTAGATGGAGGAGGGAGAGGATTAATTCACCCCTCCACTTT.

The table lists this clonotype with many counts. V is TRBV6-2 or TRBV6-3 and J is TRBJ1-2; 7 nucleotides agree with TRBD1. With 6 bases clipped from V and 2 bases from J, the junction kept 12 bases outside the gene matches. Germline CDR1 and CDR2: MNHEY and SVGEGT. The CDR3 consists of 16 residues. The CDR3 bases are TGTGCCAGCAGAAATCCCCAGACAGGGAAGAACTATGGCTACACCTTC. It is translated as CASRNPQTGKNYGYTF.

This chain uses TRBV5-1 with TRBJ1-2; D perhaps matches TRBD1 (5 bases). The length of the CDR3 is 14 residues. CDR1 is SGHRS, CDR2 YFSETQ, per germline. Trimming removed 6 bases from V and 7 bases from J, with 19 bases in between. The CDR3 loop reads CASTPGDRTSGYTF. CDR3 nucleotides: TGCGCCAGCACCCCGGGGGACCGAACTAGTGGCTACACCTTC.

The rearrangement joins TRBV2 to TRBJ2-4; D is ambiguous. Germline loops: CDR1 SNHLY, CDR2 FYNNEI. The CDR3 totals 14 residues. Trimming stripped 7 bases from V and 0 bases from J, with 10 bases between. The CDR3 DNA sequence: TGTGCCAGCAATACCCCGGTAGCCAAAAACATTCAGTACTTC. Residues: CASNTPVAKNIQYF.

This clonotype was found many times. This chain connects TRBV7-9 to TRBJ1-5, with a possible D match to TRBD1 (5 bases). The ends were cut back, 5 bases at V and 3 bases at J, with 20 bases in the middle. This CDR3 is built from 17 residues. Germline loops: CDR1 SEHNR, CDR2 FQNEAQ (reference sequence). The CDR3 DNA reads TGTGCCAGCAGCCTTGTGTCTGGCAGGGCCGCCAATCAGCCCCAGCATTTT. The encoded protein is CASSLVSGRAANQPQHF.

This clonotype was detected only a few times. The rearrangement links TRBV19 to TRBJ1-1, with D unclear. This CDR3 contains 14 residues. The V gene lost 3 bases and the J gene lost 4 bases, with 12 bases spanning the gap. Germline V CDR1 and CDR2: LNHDA, SQIVND (reference sequence). The CDR3 is CASSMIGSGTEAFF. The CDR3, as DNA: TGTGCCAGTAGTATGATAGGGTCAGGCACTGAAGCTTTCTTT.

This chain uses TRBV29-1 with TRBJ2-7; 7 bases fit TRBD1. Germline V lookup: CDR1 SQVTM, CDR2 ANQGSEA. The CDR3 spans 13 residues. Trimming cost V 0 bases and J 5 bases; bases outside gene matches: 4. The CDR3 nucleotides read TGCAGCGTTGAAGACCTTGACAGGGACGAGCAGTACTTC. Translated, it gives CSVEDLDRDEQYF.

This sequence joins TRBV18 and TRBJ2-1, with 9 positions matching TRBD2. CDR3 length: 15 residues. Trimming at V came to 6 bases and at J to 4 bases, leaving 7 bases not matched to a gene. Germline CDR1 and CDR2: KGHSH and LQKENI. CDR3 nucleotides: TGTGCCAGCTCGGCGACTAGCGGTCAATACAATGAGCAGTTCTTC. Its translation: CASSATSGQYNEQFF.

This chain links TRBV14 with TRBJ1-5; TRBD1 aligns across 11 bases. V trimming: 2 bases; J trimming: 3 bases; junction bases outside the gene matches: 3. The CDR3 runs 16 residues. Germline values: CDR1 SGHDN, CDR2 FVKESK. The CDR3 is CASSQQDRGPNQPQHF. The DNA for the CDR3 is TGTGCCAGCAGCCAACAGGACAGGGGGCCCAATCAGCCCCAGCATTTT.

The CDR3 DNA reads TGTGCCAGCAGTGAGTTAAACCCGGGATTCTTCCCCTCATACACCTTC. Its translation is CASSELNPGFFPSYTF. The chain links TRBV2 to TRBJ1-2; D gene uncertain. Germline loops: CDR1 SNHLY, CDR2 FYNNEI. This CDR3 region has 16 residues. V lost 3 bases and J 11 bases, leaving 25 bases between the germline ends.

This clonotype was detected many times. The CDR3 sequence is CASSLSRGRGNTEAFF. For the CDR3, the DNA is TGTGCCAGCAGCTTAAGCAGGGGGCGAGGGAACACTGAAGCTTTCTTT. The rearrangement joins TRBV11-2 to TRBJ1-1; 8 bases line up with TRBD1. The CDR3 length is 16 residues. From germline, CDR1 is SGHAT and CDR2 FQNNGV. With 2 bases clipped from V and 1 base from J, the junction kept 6 bases outside the gene matches.